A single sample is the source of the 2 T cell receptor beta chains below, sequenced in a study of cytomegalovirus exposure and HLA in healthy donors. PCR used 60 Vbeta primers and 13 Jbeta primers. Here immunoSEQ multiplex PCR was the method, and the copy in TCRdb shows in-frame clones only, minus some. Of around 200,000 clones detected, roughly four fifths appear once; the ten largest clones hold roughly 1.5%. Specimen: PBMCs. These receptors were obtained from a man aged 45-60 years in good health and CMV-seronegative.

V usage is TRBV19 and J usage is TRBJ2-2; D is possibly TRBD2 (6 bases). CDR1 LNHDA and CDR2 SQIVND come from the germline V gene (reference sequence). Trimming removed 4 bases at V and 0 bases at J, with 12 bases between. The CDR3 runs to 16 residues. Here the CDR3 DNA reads TGTGCCAGTAGTAGAGGGGCGGGGACGAACACCGGGGAGCTGTTTTTT. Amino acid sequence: CASSRGAGTNTGELFF.

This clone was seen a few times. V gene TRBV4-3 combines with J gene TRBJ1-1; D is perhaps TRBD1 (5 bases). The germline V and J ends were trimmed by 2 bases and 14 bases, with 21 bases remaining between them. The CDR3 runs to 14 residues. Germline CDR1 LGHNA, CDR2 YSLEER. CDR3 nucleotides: TGCGCCAGCAGCCAAAGCATGCCAGGGTTTAATCGATTCTTT. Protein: CASSQSMPGFNRFF.